This T cell receptor beta chain is from a study of healthy donors' naive CD4 and CD8 T cells. Study as a whole: Donors, half of them female, were 20-25, 40-50 or 60-70 years old.

CD4+CD8-CD45RO-CD45RA+ cells were naive CD4+; CD8+CD4-CD45RA+CD27bright cells were naive CD8+. The CDR3 totals 13 residues. Germline lookup yields CDR1 SQVTM and CDR2 ANQGSEA. The V gene lost 4 bases and the J gene lost 8 bases, with 15 bases spanning the gap. TCR libraries were built from about 500 ng of total RNA by linear amplification. MiXCR, run by TCRdb on the reads, gives a single entry per CDR3 protein. The table has 180,000 or so distinct CDR3 sequences, 65% to 80% seen once. The sequence came from a pool of human donors in good health; the sample pools cells from several healthy donors. Sequenced material: naive CD4+ and CD8+ T cells sorted from blood, pooled from several donors. V and J are TRBV29-1 and TRBJ2-1; TRBD1 is a possible D gene (5 bases). The CDR3 sequence: CSVATGTSYEQFF. DNA for the CDR3: TGCAGCGTTGCCACAGGCACGTCATATGAGCAGTTCTTC.